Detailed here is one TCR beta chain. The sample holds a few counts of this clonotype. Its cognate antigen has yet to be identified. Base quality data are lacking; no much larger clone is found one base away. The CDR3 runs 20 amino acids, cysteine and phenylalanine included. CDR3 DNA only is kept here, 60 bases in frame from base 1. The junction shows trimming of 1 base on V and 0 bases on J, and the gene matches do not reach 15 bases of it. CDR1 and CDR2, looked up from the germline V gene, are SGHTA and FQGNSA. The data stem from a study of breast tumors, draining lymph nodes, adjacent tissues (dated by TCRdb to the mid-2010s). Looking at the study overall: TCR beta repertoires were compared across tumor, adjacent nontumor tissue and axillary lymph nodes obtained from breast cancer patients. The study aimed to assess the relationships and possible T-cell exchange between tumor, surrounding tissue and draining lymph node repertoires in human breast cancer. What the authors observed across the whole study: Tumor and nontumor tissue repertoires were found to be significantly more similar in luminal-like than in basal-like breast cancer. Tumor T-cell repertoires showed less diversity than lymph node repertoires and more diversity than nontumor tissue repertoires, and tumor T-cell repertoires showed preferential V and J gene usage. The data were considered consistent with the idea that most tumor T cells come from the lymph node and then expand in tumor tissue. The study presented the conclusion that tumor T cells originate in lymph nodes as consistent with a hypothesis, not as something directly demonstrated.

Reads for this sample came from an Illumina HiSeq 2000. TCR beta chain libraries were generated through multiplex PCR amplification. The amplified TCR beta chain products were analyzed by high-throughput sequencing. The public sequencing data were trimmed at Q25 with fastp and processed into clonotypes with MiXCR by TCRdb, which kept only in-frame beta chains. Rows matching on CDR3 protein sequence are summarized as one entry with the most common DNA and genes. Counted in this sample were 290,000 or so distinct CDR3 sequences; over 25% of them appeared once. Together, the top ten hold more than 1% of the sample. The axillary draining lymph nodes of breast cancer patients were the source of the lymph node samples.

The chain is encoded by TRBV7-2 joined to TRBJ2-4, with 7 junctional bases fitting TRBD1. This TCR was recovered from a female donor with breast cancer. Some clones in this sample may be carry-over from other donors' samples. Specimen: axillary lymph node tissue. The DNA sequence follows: TGTGCCAGCAGCTTAGGATTCGAAACCGGGACAGTCATAGCCAAAAACATTCAGTACTTC. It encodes CASSLGFETGTVIAKNIQYF.